The T cell receptor (beta chain) under discussion was sequenced for a study of blood T cell repertoires in COVID-19. Study context: Specimens from acute and convalescent COVID-19 originated in the United States, Italy and Spain. PBMCs, B-cell-depleted T cells, or T cells were the source of the cDNA or gDNA that made up the material.

Methods used by the authors: Scientists estimated how many nucleated cells there were by amplifying reference gene primers. Libraries were prepared by immunoSEQ multiplex PCR; TCRdb keeps only in-frame clonotypes and omits some of them. V and J calls and clone size follow that table, whereas D and trimming were derived from the DNA. The sample contains approximately 330,000 clones, nearly 90% of which appear only once. CDR1 is SGHDT and CDR2 is YYEEEE in the germline V gene. V dropped 2 bases and J dropped 0; count of bases not matched to a gene: 6. This CDR3 region has 17 residues. Followed longitudinally, the Seattle patients had been enrolled during active infection. This clone was observed a single time.

This rearrangement joins TRBV5-6 to TRBJ2-1, with 9 bases lining up with TRBD2. This TCR came from a woman aged 40 to 55 with COVID-19, enrolled during active disease. Sequencing input: peripheral blood. CDR3: CASSLELAGSSYNEQFF. For the CDR3, the DNA is TGTGCCAGCAGCTTAGAGCTAGCGGGGAGCTCCTACAATGAGCAGTTCTTC.